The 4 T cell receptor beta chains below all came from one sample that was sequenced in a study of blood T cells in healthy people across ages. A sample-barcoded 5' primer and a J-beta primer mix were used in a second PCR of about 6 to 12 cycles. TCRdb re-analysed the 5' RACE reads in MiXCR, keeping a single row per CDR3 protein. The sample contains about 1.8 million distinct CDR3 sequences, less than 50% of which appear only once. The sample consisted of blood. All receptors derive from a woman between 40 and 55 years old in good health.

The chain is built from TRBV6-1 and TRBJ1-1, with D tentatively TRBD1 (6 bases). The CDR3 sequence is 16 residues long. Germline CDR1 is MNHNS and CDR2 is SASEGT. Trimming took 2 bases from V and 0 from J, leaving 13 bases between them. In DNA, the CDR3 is TGTGCCAGCAGTGAAAGGTTAGGGGGGCTGAACACTGAAGCTTTCTTT. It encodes CASSERLGGLNTEAFF.

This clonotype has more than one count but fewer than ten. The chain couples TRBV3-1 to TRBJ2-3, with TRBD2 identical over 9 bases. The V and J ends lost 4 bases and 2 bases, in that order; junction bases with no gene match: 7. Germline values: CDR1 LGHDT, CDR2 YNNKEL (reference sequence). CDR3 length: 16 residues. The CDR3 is CASSRLAGRSTDTQYF. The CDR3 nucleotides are TGTGCCAGCAGCCGCCTAGCGGGGCGCTCCACAGATACGCAGTATTTT.

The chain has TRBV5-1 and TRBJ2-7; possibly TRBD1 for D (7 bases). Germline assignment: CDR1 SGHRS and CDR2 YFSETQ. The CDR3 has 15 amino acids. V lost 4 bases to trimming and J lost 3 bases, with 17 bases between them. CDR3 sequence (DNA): TGCGCCAGCAGCCCATATGGAGGGGGCGGCTACGAGCAGTACTTC. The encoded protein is CASSPYGGGGYEQYF. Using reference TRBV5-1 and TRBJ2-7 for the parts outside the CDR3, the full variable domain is KAGVTQTPRYLIKTRGQQVTLSCSPISGHRSVSWYQQTPGQGLQFLFEYFSETQRNKGNFPGRFSGRQFSNSRSEMNVSTLELGDSALYLCASSPYGGGGYEQYFGPGTRLTVT.

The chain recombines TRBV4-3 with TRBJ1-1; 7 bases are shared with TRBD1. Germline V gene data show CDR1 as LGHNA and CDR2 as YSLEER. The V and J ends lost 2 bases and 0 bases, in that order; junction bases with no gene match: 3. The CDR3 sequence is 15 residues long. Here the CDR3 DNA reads TGCGCCAGCAGCCAACGGACAGGACTGAACACTGAAGCTTTCTTT. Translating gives CASSQRTGLNTEAFF.